These 10 T cell receptor beta chains originate from one sample sequenced in a study of blood T cell repertoires in COVID-19. The data were produced by immunoSEQ multiplex PCR, yet TCRdb's version contains in-frame clones alone and is incomplete. The sample includes 300,000 or so clones, roughly 84% of them seen just once. Sample: peripheral blood. The receptors shown here come from a man aged 50 to 60 with active or convalescent COVID-19.

The rearrangement uses TRBV2 and TRBJ1-1; weak D call: TRBD1 (6 bases). CDR1 and CDR2 from the germline V gene are SNHLY and FYNNEI. V shed 7 bases and J shed 0 bases, with 15 bases lying between them. CDR3 length equals 15 residues. The CDR3 is CASNLDSAMNTEAFF. In DNA form, the CDR3 reads TGTGCCAGCAATCTGGACAGTGCTATGAACACTGAAGCTTTCTTT.

In nucleotides, the CDR3 is TGTGCCAGCTCACCACCTCTTAGCGGGAGTTCCTACAATGAGCAGTTCTTC. Protein product: CASSPPLSGSSYNEQFF. The genes are TRBV18 and TRBJ2-1, with 9 bases that match TRBD2. CDR1 is KGHSH and CDR2 is LQKENI in the germline V gene. V shed 0 bases and J 1 base; nucleotides not matched to a gene: 4. This CDR3 contains 17 residues.

The chain has TRBV5-4 and TRBJ1-2, with 10 bases matching TRBD1. The CDR3 has 14 residues. Trimming removed 4 bases from V and 5 bases from J; junction bases left unmatched: 5. CDR1 and CDR2 (germline): SGHNT, YYREEE (reference sequence). This CDR3 is CASSRDRGGYGYTF. The CDR3 bases are TGTGCCAGCAGCAGGGACAGGGGAGGTTATGGCTACACCTTC.

The V and J genes are TRBV19 and TRBJ1-6; 8 nucleotides align to TRBD1. Germline-derived CDR1 and CDR2 are LNHDA and SQIVND (reference sequence). The CDR3 totals 16 residues. Germline trimming cut 5 bases from V and 7 bases from J; bases unmatched to any gene: 10. The CDR3: CASSPRQGSWNSPLHF. The CDR3 DNA reads as TGTGCCAGTAGTCCCCGACAGGGGTCTTGGAATTCACCCCTCCACTTT.

V and J are TRBV10-2 and TRBJ2-1; TRBD2 agrees at 7 bases. V shed 2 bases and J 0 bases; nucleotides not matched to a gene: 7. This CDR3 contains 17 residues. CDR1 WSHSY and CDR2 SAAADI come from the germline V gene. CDR3 nucleotides: TGCGCCAGCAGTGAGCCTGGACTAGTTGGCTCCTACAATGAGCAGTTCTTC. Amino acids: CASSEPGLVGSYNEQFF.

The genes are TRBV7-6 and TRBJ2-3, with a tentative D call TRBD2 (7 bases). V lost 3 bases and J lost 1, with 11 bases in between. The CDR3 runs to 15 residues. Germline V gene lookup returns CDR1 SGHVS and CDR2 FNYEAQ. The DNA of the CDR3 is TGTGCCAGCAGCTTGGGGGGGGGCGGCACAGATACGCAGTATTTT. It is translated as CASSLGGGGTDTQYF.

This rearrangement joins TRBV5-1 to TRBJ1-1; a weak D match, TRBD1 (6 bases). Deletions cut 1 base from V and 3 bases from J, with 13 bases between. The CDR3 sequence is 15 residues long. CDR1 SGHRS and CDR2 YFSETQ come from the germline V gene. CDR3 DNA sequence: TGCGCCAGCAGCTTGATGGCCTCAGGGGACACTGAAGCTTTCTTT. It translates to CASSLMASGDTEAFF.

The rearrangement joins TRBV4-1 to TRBJ2-7; 7 nucleotides line up with TRBD1. V was pared by 4 bases and J by 1 base, with 10 bases of the junction left unmatched. Germline assignment: CDR1 MGHRA and CDR2 YSYEKL. CDR3 length: 16 residues. Written as DNA, the CDR3 is TGCGCCAGCAGCCGGGGAACGGGACAGATATCCTACGAGCAGTACTTC. Its protein product is CASSRGTGQISYEQYF.

This chain joins TRBV29-1 and TRBJ1-1; D possibly corresponds to TRBD1 (6 bases). V lost 7 bases and J lost 5, with 8 bases in between. The germline CDR1 and CDR2 sequences are SQVTM and ANQGSEA. The CDR3 extends over 10 amino acids. The CDR3 nucleotides are TGCAGCGGAGGGGGAACTGAAGCTTTCTTT. Translated: CSGGGTEAFF.

The V and J genes are TRBV10-1 and TRBJ1-1, with D possibly being TRBD1 (5 bases). The CDR3 runs 15 residues. Germline V gives CDR1 WNHNN, CDR2 SYGVQD (reference sequence). The V end was cut by 2 bases, the J end by 5 bases, with 15 bases between. CDR3 in DNA: TGCGCCAGCAGTGAGGGGCAAGGGGTGCGGACTGAAGCTTTCTTT. Its protein product is CASSEGQGVRTEAFF.